The T cell receptor (beta chain) under discussion was sequenced for a study of T cell responses to AZD1222 COVID-19 vaccine. CDR1 and CDR2 (germline): SGHVS, FQNEAQ. V was trimmed by 0 bases and J by 5 bases, leaving 7 bases between them. The CDR3 consists of 13 residues. Produced via immunoSEQ multiplex PCR; TCRdb's table is partial and in-frame only. There are roughly 120,000 clones in the sample; about 81% occur only once, and 4% to 5% lies in the top ten. The sequence came from an adult in good health. Sequences were derived from peripheral blood, sampled on day 0 of AZD1222 vaccination. The chain employs TRBV7-8 and TRBJ1-2; D is unclear. CDR3 nucleotides: TGTGCCAGCAGCTTAGCGGCTGAATATGGCTACACCTTC. Its translation is CASSLAAEYGYTF.